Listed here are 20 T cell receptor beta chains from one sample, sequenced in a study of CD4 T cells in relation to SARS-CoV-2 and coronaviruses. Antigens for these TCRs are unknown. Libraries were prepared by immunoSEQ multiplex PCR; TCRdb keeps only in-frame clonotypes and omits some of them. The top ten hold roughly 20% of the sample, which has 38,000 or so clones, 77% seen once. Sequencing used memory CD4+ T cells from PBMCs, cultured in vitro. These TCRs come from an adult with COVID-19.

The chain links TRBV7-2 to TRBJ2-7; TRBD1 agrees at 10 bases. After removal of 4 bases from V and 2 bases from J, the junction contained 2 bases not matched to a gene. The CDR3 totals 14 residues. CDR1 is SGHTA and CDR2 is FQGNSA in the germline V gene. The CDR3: CASSWDRGAYEQYF. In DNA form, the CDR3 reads TGTGCCAGCAGCTGGGACAGGGGAGCCTACGAGCAGTACTTC.

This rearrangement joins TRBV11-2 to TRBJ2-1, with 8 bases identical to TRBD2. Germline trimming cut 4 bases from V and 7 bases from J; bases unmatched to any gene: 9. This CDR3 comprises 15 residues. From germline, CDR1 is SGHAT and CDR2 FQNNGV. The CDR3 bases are TGTGCCAGCAGCTCCAGGACTAGCCATATAAATGAGCAGTTCTTC. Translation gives CASSSRTSHINEQFF.

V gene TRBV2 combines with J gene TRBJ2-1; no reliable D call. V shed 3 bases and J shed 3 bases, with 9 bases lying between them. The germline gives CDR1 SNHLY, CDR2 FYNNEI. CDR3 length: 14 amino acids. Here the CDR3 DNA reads TGTGCCAGCAGTGAGAACTCAGTCTACAATGAGCAGTTCTTC. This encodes CASSENSVYNEQFF.

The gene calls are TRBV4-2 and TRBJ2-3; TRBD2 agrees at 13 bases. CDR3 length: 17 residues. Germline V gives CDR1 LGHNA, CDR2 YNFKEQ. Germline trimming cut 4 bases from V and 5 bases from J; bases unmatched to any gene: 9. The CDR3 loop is CASSPTGTSGMIDTQYF. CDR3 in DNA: TGTGCCAGCAGCCCAACCGGGACTAGCGGGATGATAGATACGCAGTATTTT.

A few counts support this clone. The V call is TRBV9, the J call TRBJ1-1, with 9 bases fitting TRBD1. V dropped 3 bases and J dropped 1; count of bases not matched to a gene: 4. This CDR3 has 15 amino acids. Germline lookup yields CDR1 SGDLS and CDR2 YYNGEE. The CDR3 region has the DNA TGTGCCAGCAGCGGGGACAGGGTAGGGAACACTGAAGCTTTCTTT. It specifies CASSGDRVGNTEAFF. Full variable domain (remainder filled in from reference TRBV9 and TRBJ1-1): DSGVTQTPKHLITATGQRVTLRCSPRSGDLSVYWYQQSLDQGLQFLIQYYNGEERAKGNILERFSAQQFPDLHSELNLSSLELGDSALYFCASSGDRVGNTEAFFGQGTRLTVV.

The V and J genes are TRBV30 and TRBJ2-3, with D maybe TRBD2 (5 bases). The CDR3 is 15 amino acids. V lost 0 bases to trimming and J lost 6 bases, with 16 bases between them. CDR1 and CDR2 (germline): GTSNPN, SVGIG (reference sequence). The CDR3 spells CAWSVKVPGYDTQYF. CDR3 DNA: TGTGCCTGGAGTGTTAAGGTTCCGGGGTACGATACGCAGTATTTT. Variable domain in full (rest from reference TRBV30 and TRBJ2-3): SQTIHQWPATLVQPVGSPLSLECTVEGTSNPNLYWYRQAAGRGLQLLFYSVGIGQISSEVPQNLSASRPQDRQFILSSKKLLLSDSGFYLCAWSVKVPGYDTQYFGPGTRLTVL.

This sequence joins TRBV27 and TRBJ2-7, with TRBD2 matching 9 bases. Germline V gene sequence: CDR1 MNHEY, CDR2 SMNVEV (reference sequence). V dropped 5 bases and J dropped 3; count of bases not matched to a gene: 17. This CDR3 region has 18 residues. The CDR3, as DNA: TGTGCCAGCAGTAAAAAGACTAGCGGTCCGACTTATAACTACGAGCAGTACTTC. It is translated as CASSKKTSGPTYNYEQYF.

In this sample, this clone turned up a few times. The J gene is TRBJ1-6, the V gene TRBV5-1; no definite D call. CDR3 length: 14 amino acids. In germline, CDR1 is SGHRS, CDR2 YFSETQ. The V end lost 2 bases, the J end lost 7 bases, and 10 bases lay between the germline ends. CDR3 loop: CASSLLPNNSPLHF. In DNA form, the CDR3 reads TGCGCCAGCAGCTTACTCCCAAACAATTCACCCCTCCACTTT.

CDR3 region: CATSDPGQGEETQYF. In nucleotides, the CDR3 is TGTGCCACCAGTGATCCCGGACAGGGGGAAGAGACCCAGTACTTC. This chain uses TRBV24-1 with TRBJ2-5; 10 nucleotides agree with TRBD1. From germline, CDR1 is KGHDR and CDR2 SFDVKD. J lost 3 bases, V lost 3 bases, and 3 bases had no gene match. The CDR3 has 15 residues.

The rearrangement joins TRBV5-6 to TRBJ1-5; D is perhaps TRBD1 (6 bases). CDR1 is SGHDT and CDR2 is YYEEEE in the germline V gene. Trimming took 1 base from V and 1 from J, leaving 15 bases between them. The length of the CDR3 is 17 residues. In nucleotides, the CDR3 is TGTGCCAGCAGCTTGTCCTGGGGGCGGGAAAGCAATCAGCCCCAGCATTTT. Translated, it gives CASSLSWGRESNQPQHF.

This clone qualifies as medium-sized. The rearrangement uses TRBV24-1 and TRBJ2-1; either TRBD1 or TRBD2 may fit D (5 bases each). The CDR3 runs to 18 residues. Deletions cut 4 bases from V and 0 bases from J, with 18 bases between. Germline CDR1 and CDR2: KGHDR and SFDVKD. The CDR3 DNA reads TGTGCCACCAGTGACACCCTACGGGGCTTGAGCTCCTACAATGAGCAGTTCTTC. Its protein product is CATSDTLRGLSSYNEQFF.

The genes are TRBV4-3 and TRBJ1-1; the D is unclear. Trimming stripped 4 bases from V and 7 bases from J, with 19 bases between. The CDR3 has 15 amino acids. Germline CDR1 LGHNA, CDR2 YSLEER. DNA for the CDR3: TGCGCCAGCAGCCTAAGATATGAGGGTGGGGTTGAAGCTTTCTTT. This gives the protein CASSLRYEGGVEAFF.

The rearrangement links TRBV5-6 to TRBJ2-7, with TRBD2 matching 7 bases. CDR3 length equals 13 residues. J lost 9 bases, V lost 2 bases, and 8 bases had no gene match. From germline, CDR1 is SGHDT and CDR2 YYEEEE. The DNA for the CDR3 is TGTGCCAGCAGCTTCACTAGCGCTTTGGGGCAGTACTTC. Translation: CASSFTSALGQYF.

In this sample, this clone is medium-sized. The DNA of the CDR3 is TGTGCCAGCAGTGATGGGACAGACAGCGGGGAGCTGTTTTTT. It specifies CASSDGTDSGELFF. This chain joins TRBV6-4 and TRBJ2-2; 7 bases are shared with TRBD1. Germline CDR1 and CDR2: MRHNA and SNTAGT. The CDR3 runs 14 residues. The trim removed 3 bases at V and 7 bases at J, leaving 5 bases unmatched.

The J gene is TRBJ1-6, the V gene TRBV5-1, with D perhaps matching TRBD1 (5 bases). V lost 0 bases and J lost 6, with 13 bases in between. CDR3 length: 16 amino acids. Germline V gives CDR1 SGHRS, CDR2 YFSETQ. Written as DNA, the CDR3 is TGCGCCAGCAGCTTGGTATCTGCAGGGACTAATTCACCCCTCCACTTT. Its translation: CASSLVSAGTNSPLHF.

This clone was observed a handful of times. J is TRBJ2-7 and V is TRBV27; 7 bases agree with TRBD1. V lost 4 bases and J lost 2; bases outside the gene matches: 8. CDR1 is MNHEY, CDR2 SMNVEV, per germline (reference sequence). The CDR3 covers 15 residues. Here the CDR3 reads CASSSRRGWTYEQYF. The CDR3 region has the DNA TGTGCCAGCAGTTCTCGCAGGGGGTGGACCTACGAGCAGTACTTC.

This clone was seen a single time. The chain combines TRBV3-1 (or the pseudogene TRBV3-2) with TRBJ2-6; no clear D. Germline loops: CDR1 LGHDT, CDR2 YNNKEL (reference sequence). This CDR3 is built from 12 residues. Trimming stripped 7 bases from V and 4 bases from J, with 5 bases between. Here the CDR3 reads CASTPGANVLTF. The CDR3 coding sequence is TGTGCCAGCACCCCGGGGGCCAACGTCCTGACTTTC.

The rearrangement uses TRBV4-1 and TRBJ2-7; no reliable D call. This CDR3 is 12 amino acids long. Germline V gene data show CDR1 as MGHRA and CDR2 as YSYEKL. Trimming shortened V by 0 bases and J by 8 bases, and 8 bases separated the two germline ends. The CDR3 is CASSQDLGQQYF. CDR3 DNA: TGCGCCAGCAGCCAAGATTTAGGCCAGCAGTACTTC.

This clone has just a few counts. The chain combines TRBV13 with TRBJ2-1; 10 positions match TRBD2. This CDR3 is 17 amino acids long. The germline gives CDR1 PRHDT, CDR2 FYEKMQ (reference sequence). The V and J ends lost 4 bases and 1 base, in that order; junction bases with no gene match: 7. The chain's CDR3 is CASSSEIAGGSYNEQFF. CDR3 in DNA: TGTGCCAGCAGCTCAGAGATAGCGGGAGGTTCCTACAATGAGCAGTTCTTC.

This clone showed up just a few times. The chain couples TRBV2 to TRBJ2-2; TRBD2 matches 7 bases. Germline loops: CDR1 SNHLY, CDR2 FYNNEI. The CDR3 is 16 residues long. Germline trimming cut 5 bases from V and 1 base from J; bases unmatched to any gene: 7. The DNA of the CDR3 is TGTGCCAGCAGTTATACTAGCGCAATGAACACCGGGGAGCTGTTTTTT. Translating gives CASSYTSAMNTGELFF.